The 25 T cell receptor beta chains reported below all come from one sample, sequenced in a study of blood T cell repertoires in COVID-19. Profiled with immunoSEQ multiplex PCR; TCRdb holds only in-frame clones, not every one. The sample carries roughly 250,000 clones, 88% recorded once. The specimen sequenced was peripheral blood. All receptors come from a woman in her twenties or thirties with acute or convalescent COVID-19.

The chain combines TRBV10-3 with TRBJ2-1; 8 bases fit TRBD1. From germline, CDR1 is ENHRY and CDR2 SYGVKD. J was trimmed by 0 bases and V by 8 bases; bases with no gene match: 3. The CDR3 runs 14 residues. The CDR3 region has the DNA TGTGCCATCGCCGGACAGGGCTCCTACAATGAGCAGTTCTTC. As protein: CAIAGQGSYNEQFF.

The chain couples TRBV4-1 to TRBJ2-7; the match to TRBD2 covers 9 bases. This CDR3 spans 18 amino acids. CDR1 is MGHRA and CDR2 is YSYEKL in the germline V gene. Unmatched junction bases numbered 14, after V lost 2 bases and J lost 3 bases. CDR3 sequence: CASSQQPSLAGVLYEQYF. DNA for the CDR3: TGCGCCAGCAGCCAACAACCCTCCTTAGCGGGAGTGCTCTACGAGCAGTACTTC.

V usage is TRBV5-1 and J usage is TRBJ2-7; 7 bases match TRBD1. The V segment lost 5 bases and the J segment 2 bases; nucleotides outside the gene matches: 7. The CDR3 covers 14 residues. Germline V gene data show CDR1 as SGHRS and CDR2 as YFSETQ. The CDR3 DNA sequence: TGCGCCAGCAGGCCGGGACAGCGGACCTACGAGCAGTACTTC. Amino acids: CASRPGQRTYEQYF.

The rearrangement joins TRBV6-5 to TRBJ1-2, with unresolved D. The length of the CDR3 is 15 residues. Trimming removed 0 bases from V and 2 bases from J, with 10 bases in between. CDR1 is MNHEY and CDR2 is SVGAGI in the germline V gene. The CDR3: CASSYSRFGNYGYTF. The DNA for the CDR3 is TGTGCCAGCAGTTACTCCCGGTTCGGGAACTATGGCTACACCTTC.

As for this clone: The junction departs from the called germline gene at one end, perhaps through a read error. This chain links TRBV19 with TRBJ2-1; no clear D gene. Germline CDR1 LNHDA, CDR2 SQIVND (reference sequence). This CDR3 is 9 amino acids long. The CDR3 region is CASPRRRVF. The CDR3 coding sequence is TGTGCCAGCCCCCGGCGACGGGTCTTC.

J is TRBJ1-6 and V is TRBV5-1; D possibly corresponds to TRBD1 (6 bases). V was shortened by 4 bases and J by 6 bases, with 17 bases between the two germline ends. There are 16 residues in the CDR3. Germline CDR1 SGHRS, CDR2 YFSETQ. CDR3: CASSEKNRVGNSPLHF. The CDR3 nucleotides are TGCGCCAGCAGCGAAAAAAACAGGGTCGGTAATTCACCCCTCCACTTT.

The V and J genes are TRBV3-1 (or the pseudogene TRBV3-2) and TRBJ2-3; TRBD1 agrees at 7 bases. CDR1 is LGHDT and CDR2 is YNNKEL in the germline V gene (reference sequence). The trim removed 7 bases at V and 6 bases at J, leaving 19 bases unmatched. The CDR3 loop spans 17 amino acids. The CDR3 is CASNHPGTAIKGDTQYF. CDR3 sequence (DNA): TGTGCCAGCAACCATCCCGGGACAGCGATAAAGGGGGATACGCAGTATTTT.

The chain combines TRBV7-2 with TRBJ2-7; D is possibly TRBD1 (6 bases). The CDR3 is made up of 16 amino acids. Trimming left V 2 bases short and J 2 bases short, with 16 bases between. Germline CDR1 is SGHTA and CDR2 is FQGNSA. CDR3 coding DNA: TGTGCCAGCAGCTTACCCGCCACAGGGCCCACCTACGAGCAGTACTTC. This encodes CASSLPATGPTYEQYF.

This clone came up once. V usage is TRBV5-1 and J usage is TRBJ2-3, with 7 bases aligning to TRBD2. V shed 4 bases and J 6 bases; nucleotides not matched to a gene: 14. The CDR3 consists of 16 residues. From germline, CDR1 is SGHRS and CDR2 YFSETQ. The CDR3 region has the DNA TGCGCCAGCAGCCCGACTCAAGCGGGAAAAATCGATACGCAGTATTTT. Residues: CASSPTQAGKIDTQYF.

This clone was observed a single time. The rearrangement uses TRBV30 and TRBJ1-1; TRBD1 is a possible D gene (5 bases). The CDR3 is made up of 12 amino acids. Germline V gene sequence: CDR1 GTSNPN, CDR2 SVGIG (reference sequence). V lost 5 bases, J lost 1 base, and 8 bases lay in between. CDR3 region: CAWDRTNTEAFF. CDR3 DNA: TGTGCCTGGGACAGAACGAACACTGAAGCTTTCTTT. Complete variable domain (other parts from reference TRBV30 and TRBJ1-1): SQTIHQWPATLVQPVGSPLSLECTVEGTSNPNLYWYRQAAGRGLQLLFYSVGIGQISSEVPQNLSASRPQDRQFILSSKKLLLSDSGFYLCAWDRTNTEAFFGQGTRLTVV.

This clone was observed once. V and J are TRBV25-1 and TRBJ2-1; 7 positions match TRBD2. The CDR3 totals 15 residues. The ends lost 8 bases at V and 11 bases at J; junction bases unmatched: 18. From germline, CDR1 is MGHDK and CDR2 SYGVNS. For the CDR3, the DNA is TGTGCCAGCGCCCCCAGTTCAGCGGGAACAACCCAGCAGTTCTTC. It yields the protein CASAPSSAGTTQQFF.

Note on this clone: At the DNA level, this CDR3 is encoded by other sequences in the same sample as well. The chain links TRBV4-1 to TRBJ2-7; D ambiguous. Germline CDR1 reads MGHRA; CDR2 reads YSYEKL. This CDR3 has 15 residues. Trimming took 0 bases from V and 0 from J, leaving 9 bases between them. CDR3 amino acids: CASSQDRGSSYEQYF. In DNA form, the CDR3 reads TGCGCCAGCAGCCAAGATCGCGGCAGCTCCTACGAGCAGTACTTC.

This chain joins TRBV6-1 and TRBJ2-4; a weak D match, TRBD2 (6 bases). Per the germline V gene, CDR1 is MNHNS and CDR2 is SASEGT. V dropped 0 bases and J dropped 7 bases, with 10 bases sitting between them. This CDR3 region has 14 residues. This chain's CDR3 is CASSEAGRGNIQYF. DNA of the CDR3: TGTGCCAGCAGTGAAGCGGGACGGGGGAACATTCAGTACTTC.

This chain joins TRBV6-5 and TRBJ2-1; weak D call: TRBD2 (5 bases). The germline V gene has CDR1 MNHEY and CDR2 SVGAGI. This CDR3 spans 13 amino acids. V dropped 7 bases and J dropped 5 bases, with 12 bases sitting between them. The CDR3 spells CASNPLVDNEQFF. The CDR3 DNA is TGTGCCAGCAACCCACTAGTGGACAATGAGCAGTTCTTC.

This clone was detected once. The rearrangement uses TRBV5-1 and TRBJ2-6; weak D call: TRBD2 (6 bases). Germline CDR1 is SGHRS and CDR2 is YFSETQ. V dropped 0 bases and J dropped 9 bases, with 16 bases sitting between them. This CDR3 spans 16 amino acids. The CDR3 DNA reads TGCGCCAGCAGCTTGGGTCTCCGTCGCGGGATCAACGTCCTGACTTTC. Translating gives CASSLGLRRGINVLTF.

This chain links TRBV9 with TRBJ2-2, with 8 positions matching TRBD1. The length of the CDR3 is 15 residues. The J segment lost 6 bases and the V segment lost 0 bases, leaving 4 bases of the junction unmatched. CDR1 SGDLS and CDR2 YYNGEE come from the germline V gene. CDR3 in DNA: TGTGCCAGCAGCGTAGTTCAGGGGGCGGCCGGGGAGCTGTTTTTT. Translating gives CASSVVQGAAGELFF.

This clone turned up a few times. The V and J genes are TRBV5-5 and TRBJ2-3; TRBD1 is a possible D gene (5 bases). The CDR3 is 16 residues long. Trimming took 4 bases from V and 2 from J, leaving 17 bases between them. Germline V CDR1 and CDR2: SGHKS, YYEKEE (reference sequence). The CDR3 DNA follows: TGTGCCAGCAGCCCGCCCGACAGAGCCTCCACAGATACGCAGTATTTT. Translation gives CASSPPDRASTDTQYF.

This sequence joins TRBV4-3 and TRBJ2-1; 7 positions match TRBD2. CDR1 and CDR2 (germline): LGHNA, YSLEER. The CDR3 contains 17 residues. Trimming at V came to 5 bases and at J to 2 bases, leaving 12 bases not matched to a gene. CDR3 loop: CASSKAWAGVTYNEQFF. Here the CDR3 DNA reads TGCGCCAGCAGCAAAGCCTGGGCGGGAGTAACCTACAATGAGCAGTTCTTC.

This clone was seen a single time. The chain carries TRBV19 and TRBJ1-5, with 10 bases identical to TRBD1. The trim removed 4 bases at V and 3 bases at J, leaving 9 bases unmatched. The CDR3 is made up of 17 amino acids. Germline CDR1 is LNHDA and CDR2 is SQIVND (reference sequence). The CDR3 DNA reads as TGTGCCAGTAGTAAGAGGACAGGGGGTTTATACAATCAGCCCCAGCATTTT. It is translated as CASSKRTGGLYNQPQHF.

The V call is TRBV18, the J call TRBJ2-2, with TRBD2 matching over 8 bases. Germline assignment: CDR1 KGHSH and CDR2 LQKENI. Trimming at V came to 6 bases and at J to 4 bases, leaving 10 bases not matched to a gene. This CDR3 is 16 amino acids long. CDR3 in amino acids: CASSSTSGSVTGELFF. CDR3 bases: TGTGCCAGCTCGTCCACTAGCGGAAGTGTCACCGGGGAGCTGTTTTTT.

V and J are TRBV5-8 and TRBJ2-1; 10 bases map to TRBD2. V dropped 0 bases and J dropped 4; count of bases not matched to a gene: 7. Looked up from germline, CDR1 is SGHTS and CDR2 is YDEGEE. CDR3 size: 17 residues. The CDR3 loop is CASSLGILAGTYNEQFF. The CDR3 coding sequence is TGTGCCAGCAGCTTGGGCATACTAGCGGGAACTTACAATGAGCAGTTCTTC.

This rearrangement joins TRBV12-3 or TRBV12-4 to TRBJ2-1; 8 bases match TRBD1. This CDR3 has 13 amino acids. The ends lost 7 bases at V and 6 bases at J; junction bases unmatched: 5. CDR3 DNA: TGTGCCAGCACCAGGACAGGGTTCAATGAGCAGTTCTTC. Translation gives CASTRTGFNEQFF.

This chain uses TRBV5-1 with TRBJ2-7, with 9 bases fitting TRBD2. In germline, CDR1 is SGHRS, CDR2 YFSETQ. The CDR3 spans 16 residues. V gave up 5 bases and J gave up 1 base; unmatched junction bases: 10. The CDR3 bases are TGCGCCAGCAGGGGGACTAGCCGAACGGGGTCCTACGAGCAGTACTTC. The encoded protein is CASRGTSRTGSYEQYF.

V is TRBV14 and J is TRBJ1-1; 7 bases line up with TRBD1. With V trimmed by 4 bases and J by 1 base, 0 bases remained unmatched. This CDR3 is 13 amino acids long. Germline V gene lookup returns CDR1 SGHDN and CDR2 FVKESK. The CDR3 DNA reads TGTGCCAGCAGCCGGACAGGGAACACTGAAGCTTTCTTT. Its protein product is CASSRTGNTEAFF.

The chain has TRBV7-2 and TRBJ2-7; 11 bases map to TRBD2. Germline loops: CDR1 SGHTA, CDR2 FQGNSA. V shed 3 bases, J shed 7 bases, and the junction held 11 bases outside the gene matches. This CDR3 has 16 residues. CDR3 sequence (DNA): TGTGCCAGCAGCTTCATAAAACTAGCGGGAGTTGAAGAGCAGTACTTC. Residues: CASSFIKLAGVEEQYF. The whole variable domain, remainder taken from reference TRBV7-2 and TRBJ2-7, is GAGVSQSPSNKVTEKGKDVELRCDPISGHTALYWYRQSLGQGLEFLIYFQGNSAPDKSGLPSDRFSAERTGGSVSTLTIQRTQQEDSAVYLCASSFIKLAGVEEQYFGPGTRLTVT.